The following is a T cell receptor (beta chain) sequence with its context. The antigen is unknown. This sample was included in a study of a mutant IDH1 vaccine in newly diagnosed glioma. The overall study: Eight vaccinations were given in weeks 1, 3, 5, 7, 11, 15, 19 and 23. Study observations and caveats: Of all patients, 93.3% showed vaccine-induced immune responses.

Described time point: week 11, during vaccination. One vaccine dose held 300 ug of mutant IDH1 20-mer peptide and came with topical imiquimod. Profiled with immunoSEQ multiplex PCR; TCRdb holds only in-frame clones, not every one. This table holds under 150,000 clones, around 90% found once. Deletions cut 6 bases from V and 6 bases from J, with 11 bases between. The germline V gene has CDR1 MNHNS and CDR2 SASEGT. The CDR3 contains 12 residues. The chain couples TRBV6-1 to TRBJ1-2; no clear D. The sequence derives from a woman aged 45-65 years with glioma. Sequenced material: PBMCs, taken from a glioma patient whose treatment included an IDH1 peptide vaccine. The CDR3 region is CASSLPGNGYTF. The CDR3 region has the DNA TGTGCCAGCAGCTTACCTGGGAATGGCTACACCTTC.